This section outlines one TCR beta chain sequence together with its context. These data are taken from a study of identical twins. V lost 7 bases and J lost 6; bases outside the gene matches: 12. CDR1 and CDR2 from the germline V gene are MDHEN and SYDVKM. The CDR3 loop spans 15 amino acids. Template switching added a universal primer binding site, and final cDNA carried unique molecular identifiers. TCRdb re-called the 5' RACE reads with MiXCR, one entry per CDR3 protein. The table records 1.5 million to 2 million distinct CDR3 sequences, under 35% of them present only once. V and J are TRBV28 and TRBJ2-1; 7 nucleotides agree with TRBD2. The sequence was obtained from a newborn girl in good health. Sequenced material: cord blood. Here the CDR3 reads CASKRPGGRGNEQFF. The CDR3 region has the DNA TGTGCCAGCAAACGTCCTGGCGGGAGAGGCAATGAGCAGTTCTTC. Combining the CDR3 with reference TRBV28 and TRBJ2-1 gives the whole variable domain DVKVTQSSRYLVKRTGEKVFLECVQDMDHENMFWYRQDPGLGLRLIYFSYDVKMKEKGDIPEGYSVSREKKERFSLILESASTNQTSMYLCASKRPGGRGNEQFFGPGTRLTVL.